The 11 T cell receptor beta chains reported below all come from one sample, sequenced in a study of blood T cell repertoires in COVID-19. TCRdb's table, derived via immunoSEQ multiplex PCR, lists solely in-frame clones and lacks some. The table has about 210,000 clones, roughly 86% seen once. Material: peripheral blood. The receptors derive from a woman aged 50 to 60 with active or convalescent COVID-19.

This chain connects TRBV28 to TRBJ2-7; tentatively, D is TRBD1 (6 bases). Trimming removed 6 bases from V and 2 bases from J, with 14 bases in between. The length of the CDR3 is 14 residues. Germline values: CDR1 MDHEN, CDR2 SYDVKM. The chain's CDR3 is CASRTGSVPYEQYV. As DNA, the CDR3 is TGTGCCAGCAGAACAGGGTCAGTCCCCTACGAGCAGTACGTC.

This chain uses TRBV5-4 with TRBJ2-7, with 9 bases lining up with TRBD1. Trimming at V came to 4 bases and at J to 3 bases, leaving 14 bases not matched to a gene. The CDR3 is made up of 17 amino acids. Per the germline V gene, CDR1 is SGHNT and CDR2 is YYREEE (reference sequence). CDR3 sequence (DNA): TGTGCCAGCAGCCCGGCCGGGACAGGGTCTAGTGGCTACGAGCAGTACTTC. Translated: CASSPAGTGSSGYEQYF.

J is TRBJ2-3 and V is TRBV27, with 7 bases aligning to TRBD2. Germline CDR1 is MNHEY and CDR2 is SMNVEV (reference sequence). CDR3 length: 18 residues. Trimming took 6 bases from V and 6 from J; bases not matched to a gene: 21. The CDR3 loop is CASSYSPYVGGGTDTQYF. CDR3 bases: TGTGCCAGCAGCTATTCCCCCTATGTGGGCGGGGGTACTGATACGCAGTATTTT.

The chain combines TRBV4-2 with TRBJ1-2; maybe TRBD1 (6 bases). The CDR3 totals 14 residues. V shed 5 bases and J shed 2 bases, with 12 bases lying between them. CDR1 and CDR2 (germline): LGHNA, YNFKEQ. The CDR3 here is CASSTGSPNYGYTF. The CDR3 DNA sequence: TGTGCCAGCAGCACAGGGTCCCCCAACTATGGCTACACCTTC.

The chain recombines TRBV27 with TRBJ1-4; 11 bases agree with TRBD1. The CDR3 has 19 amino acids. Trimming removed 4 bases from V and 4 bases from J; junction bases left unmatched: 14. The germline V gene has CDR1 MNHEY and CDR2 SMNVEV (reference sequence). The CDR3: CASSSDRGRFRAVNEKLFF. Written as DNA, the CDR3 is TGTGCCAGCAGTTCGGACAGGGGGCGGTTTAGGGCGGTTAATGAAAAACTGTTTTTT.

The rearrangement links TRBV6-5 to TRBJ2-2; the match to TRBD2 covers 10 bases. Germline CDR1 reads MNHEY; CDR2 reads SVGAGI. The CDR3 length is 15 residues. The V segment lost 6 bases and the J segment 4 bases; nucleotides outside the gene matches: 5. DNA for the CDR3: TGTGCCAGCAGGACCGAGCGGGGGGGCACCGGGGAGCTGTTTTTT. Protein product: CASRTERGGTGELFF.

The CDR3 bases are TGTGCCAGCAGTCTATTCCAGGGTAACACTGAAGCTTTCTTT. It codes for CASSLFQGNTEAFF. The chain joins TRBV3-1 (or the pseudogene TRBV3-2) to TRBJ1-1, with D possibly matching TRBD1 (5 bases). Germline V gene sequence: CDR1 LGHDT, CDR2 YNNKEL (reference sequence). The CDR3 is made up of 14 amino acids. V shed 6 bases and J shed 2 bases, with 13 bases lying between them.

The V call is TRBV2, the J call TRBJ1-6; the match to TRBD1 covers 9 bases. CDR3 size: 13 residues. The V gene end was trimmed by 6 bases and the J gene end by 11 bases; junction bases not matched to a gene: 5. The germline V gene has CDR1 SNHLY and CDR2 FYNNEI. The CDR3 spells CASRTTGGAPLHF. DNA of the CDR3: TGTGCCAGCAGAACGACAGGGGGTGCACCCCTCCACTTT.

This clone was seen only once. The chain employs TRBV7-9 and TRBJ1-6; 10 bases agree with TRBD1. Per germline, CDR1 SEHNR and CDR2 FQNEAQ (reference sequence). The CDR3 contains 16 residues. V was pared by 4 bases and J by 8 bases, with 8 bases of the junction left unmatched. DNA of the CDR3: TGTGCCAGCAGCTCCCGACAGGGGGCCCGGCATTCACCCCTCCACTTT. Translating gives CASSSRQGARHSPLHF.

CDR3 amino acids: CASSLSGISYGYTF. In DNA, the CDR3 is TGTGCCAGCAGCTTATCGGGGATTAGCTATGGCTACACCTTC. The chain is built from TRBV13 and TRBJ1-2; D call uncertain. Germline V lookup: CDR1 PRHDT, CDR2 FYEKMQ (reference sequence). The V end was cut by 2 bases, the J end by 4 bases, with 11 bases between. This CDR3 has 14 amino acids.

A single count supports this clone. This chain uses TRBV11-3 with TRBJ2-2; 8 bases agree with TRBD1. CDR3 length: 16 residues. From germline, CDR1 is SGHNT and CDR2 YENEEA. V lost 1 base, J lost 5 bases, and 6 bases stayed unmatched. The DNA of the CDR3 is TGTGCCAGCAGCTTAGTAGCGGACAGGGTAACCGGGGAGCTGTTTTTT. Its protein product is CASSLVADRVTGELFF.